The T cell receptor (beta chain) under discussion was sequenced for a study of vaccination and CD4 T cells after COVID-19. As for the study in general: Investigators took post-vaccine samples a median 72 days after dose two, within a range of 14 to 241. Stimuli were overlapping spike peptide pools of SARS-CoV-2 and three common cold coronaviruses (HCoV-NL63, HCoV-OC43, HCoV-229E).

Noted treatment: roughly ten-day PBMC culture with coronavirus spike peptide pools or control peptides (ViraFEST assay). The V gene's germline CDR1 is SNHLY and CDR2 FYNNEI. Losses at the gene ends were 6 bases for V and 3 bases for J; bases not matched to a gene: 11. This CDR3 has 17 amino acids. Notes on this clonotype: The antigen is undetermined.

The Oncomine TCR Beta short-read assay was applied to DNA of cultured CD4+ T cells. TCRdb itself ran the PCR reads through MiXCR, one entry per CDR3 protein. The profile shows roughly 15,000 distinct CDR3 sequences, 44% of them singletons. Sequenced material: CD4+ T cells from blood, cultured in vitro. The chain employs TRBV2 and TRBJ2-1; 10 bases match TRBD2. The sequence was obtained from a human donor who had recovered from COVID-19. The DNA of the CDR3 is TGTGCCAGCAGGGGGAAGGCGTTAGCGGGGGGCTACAATGAGCAGTTCTTC. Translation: CASRGKALAGGYNEQFF.